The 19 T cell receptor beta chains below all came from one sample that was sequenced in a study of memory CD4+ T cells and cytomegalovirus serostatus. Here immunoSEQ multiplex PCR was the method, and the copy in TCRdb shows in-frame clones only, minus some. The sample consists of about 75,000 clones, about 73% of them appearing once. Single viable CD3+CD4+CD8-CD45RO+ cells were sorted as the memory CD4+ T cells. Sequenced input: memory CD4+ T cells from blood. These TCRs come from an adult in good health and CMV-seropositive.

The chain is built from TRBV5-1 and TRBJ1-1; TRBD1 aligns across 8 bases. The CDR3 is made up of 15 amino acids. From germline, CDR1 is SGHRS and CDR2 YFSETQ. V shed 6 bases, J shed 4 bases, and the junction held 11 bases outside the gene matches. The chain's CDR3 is CASTSTGASGTEAFF. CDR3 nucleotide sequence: TGCGCCAGCACCTCGACAGGGGCCAGCGGCACTGAAGCTTTCTTT.

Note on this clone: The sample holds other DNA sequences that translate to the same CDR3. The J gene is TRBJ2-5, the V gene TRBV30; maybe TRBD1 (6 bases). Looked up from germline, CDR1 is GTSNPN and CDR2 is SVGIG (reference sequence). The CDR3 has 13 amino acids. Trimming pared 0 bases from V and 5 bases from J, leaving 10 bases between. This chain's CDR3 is CAWSVQGLETQYF. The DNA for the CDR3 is TGTGCCTGGAGTGTACAGGGCCTCGAGACCCAGTACTTC.

CDR3 in amino acids: CASSWLDPTRDGELFF. In DNA, the CDR3 is TGTGCCAGCAGCTGGTTAGACCCCACCAGGGACGGGGAGCTGTTTTTT. The rearrangement uses TRBV5-6 and TRBJ2-2; tentative D call: TRBD1 (5 bases). The length of the CDR3 is 16 residues. CDR1 and CDR2 from the germline V gene are SGHDT and YYEEEE. Trimming stripped 3 bases from V and 7 bases from J, with 19 bases between. Filled out from reference TRBV5-6 and TRBJ2-2, the complete variable domain reads DAGVTQSPTHLIKTRGQQVTLRCSPKSGHDTVSWYQQALGQGPQFIFQYYEEEERQRGNFPDRFSGHQFPNYSSELNVNALLLGDSALYLCASSWLDPTRDGELFFGEGSRLTVL.

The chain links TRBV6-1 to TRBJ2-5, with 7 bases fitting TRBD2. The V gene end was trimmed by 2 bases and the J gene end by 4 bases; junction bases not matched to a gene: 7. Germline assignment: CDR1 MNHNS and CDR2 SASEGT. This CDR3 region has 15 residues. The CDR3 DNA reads TGTGCCAGCAGTGAAAATGGGAGGGGCGGAGAGACCCAGTACTTC. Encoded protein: CASSENGRGGETQYF.

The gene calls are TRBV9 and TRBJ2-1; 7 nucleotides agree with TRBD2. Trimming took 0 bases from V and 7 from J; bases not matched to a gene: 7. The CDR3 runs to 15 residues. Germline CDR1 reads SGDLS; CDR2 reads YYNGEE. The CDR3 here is CASSVGGTIENEQFF. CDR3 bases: TGTGCCAGCAGCGTAGGCGGGACTATAGAAAATGAGCAGTTCTTC.

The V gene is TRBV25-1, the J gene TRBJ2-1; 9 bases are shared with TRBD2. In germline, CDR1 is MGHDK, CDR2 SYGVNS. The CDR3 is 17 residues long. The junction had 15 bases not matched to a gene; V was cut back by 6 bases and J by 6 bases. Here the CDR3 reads CASSARGAGGVANEQFF. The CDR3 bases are TGTGCCAGCAGCGCCCGAGGTGCGGGAGGGGTAGCCAATGAGCAGTTCTTC.

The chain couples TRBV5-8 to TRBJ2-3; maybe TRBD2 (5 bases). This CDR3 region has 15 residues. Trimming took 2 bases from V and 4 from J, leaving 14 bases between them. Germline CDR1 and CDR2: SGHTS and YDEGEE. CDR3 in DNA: TGTGCCAGCAGCTTAAGGGCCCCGCGGGCAGATACGCAGTATTTT. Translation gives CASSLRAPRADTQYF.

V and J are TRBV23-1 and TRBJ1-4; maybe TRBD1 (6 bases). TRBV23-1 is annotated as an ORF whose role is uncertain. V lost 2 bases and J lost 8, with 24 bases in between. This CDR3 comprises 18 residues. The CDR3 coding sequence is TGCGCCAGCAGTCAACCCGATCTGCGGGCAGGGGATAGAGAAAAACTGTTTTTT. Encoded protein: CASSQPDLRAGDREKLFF.

CDR3 loop: CASSVEPGGPAGTEAFF. In DNA, the CDR3 is TGTGCCAGCAGCGTAGAGCCAGGGGGACCCGCGGGGACTGAAGCTTTCTTT. The rearrangement links TRBV9 to TRBJ1-1; the match to TRBD1 covers 7 bases. CDR1 and CDR2 from the germline V gene are SGDLS and YYNGEE. V trimming: 0 bases; J trimming: 5 bases; junction bases outside the gene matches: 13. This CDR3 contains 17 residues.

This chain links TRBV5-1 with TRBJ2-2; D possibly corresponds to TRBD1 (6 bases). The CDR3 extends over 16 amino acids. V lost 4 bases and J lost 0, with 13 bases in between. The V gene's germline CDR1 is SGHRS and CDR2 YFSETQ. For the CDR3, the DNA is TGCGCCAGCAGCGGTAATACAGGGTCGAACACCGGGGAGCTGTTTTTT. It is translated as CASSGNTGSNTGELFF.

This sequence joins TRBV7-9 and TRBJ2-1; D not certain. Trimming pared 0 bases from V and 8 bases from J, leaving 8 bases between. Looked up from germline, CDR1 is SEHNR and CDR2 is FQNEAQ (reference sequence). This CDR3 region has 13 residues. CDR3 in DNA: TGTGCCAGCAGCTTAGCGACCCCTCATGAGCAGTTCTTC. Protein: CASSLATPHEQFF. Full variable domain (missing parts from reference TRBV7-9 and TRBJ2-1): DTGVSQNPRHKITKRGQNVTFRCDPISEHNRLYWYRQTLGQGPEFLTYFQNEAQLEKSRLLSDRFSAERPKGSFSTLEIQRTEQGDSAMYLCASSLATPHEQFFGPGTRLTVL.

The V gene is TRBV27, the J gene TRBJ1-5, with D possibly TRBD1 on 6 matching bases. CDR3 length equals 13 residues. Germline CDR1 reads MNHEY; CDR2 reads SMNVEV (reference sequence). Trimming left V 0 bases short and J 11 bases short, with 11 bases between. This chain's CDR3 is CASSLSGGSTQHF. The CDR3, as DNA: TGTGCCAGCAGTTTATCTGGGGGCTCGACCCAGCATTTT.

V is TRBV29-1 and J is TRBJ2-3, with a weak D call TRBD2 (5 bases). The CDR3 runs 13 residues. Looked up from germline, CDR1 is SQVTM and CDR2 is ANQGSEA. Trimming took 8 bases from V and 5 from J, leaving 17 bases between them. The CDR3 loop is CSFTTHREDTQYF. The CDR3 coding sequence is TGCAGCTTTACCACACACCGGGAAGATACGCAGTATTTT.

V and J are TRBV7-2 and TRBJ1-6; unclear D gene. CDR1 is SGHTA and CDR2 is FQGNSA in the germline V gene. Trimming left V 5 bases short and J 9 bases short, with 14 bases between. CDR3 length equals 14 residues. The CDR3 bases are TGTGCCAGCAGCCCCCAGACTTTTAGTTCACCCCTCCACTTT. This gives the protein CASSPQTFSSPLHF. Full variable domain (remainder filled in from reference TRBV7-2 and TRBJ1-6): GAGVSQSPSNKVTEKGKDVELRCDPISGHTALYWYRQSLGQGLEFLIYFQGNSAPDKSGLPSDRFSAERTGGSVSTLTIQRTQQEDSAVYLCASSPQTFSSPLHFGNGTRLTVT.

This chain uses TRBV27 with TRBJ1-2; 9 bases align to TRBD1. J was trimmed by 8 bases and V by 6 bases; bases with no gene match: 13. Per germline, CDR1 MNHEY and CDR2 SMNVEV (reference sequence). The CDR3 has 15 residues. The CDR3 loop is CASSPHRDRDTGYTF. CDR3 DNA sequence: TGTGCCAGCAGCCCCCACCGGGACAGGGACACCGGCTACACCTTC.

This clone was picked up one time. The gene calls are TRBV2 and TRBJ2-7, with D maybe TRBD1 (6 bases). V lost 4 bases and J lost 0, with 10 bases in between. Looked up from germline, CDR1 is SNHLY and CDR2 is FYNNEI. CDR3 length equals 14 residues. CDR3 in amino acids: CASSGDTLSYEQYF. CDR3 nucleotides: TGTGCCAGCAGTGGGGACACTCTCTCCTACGAGCAGTACTTC.

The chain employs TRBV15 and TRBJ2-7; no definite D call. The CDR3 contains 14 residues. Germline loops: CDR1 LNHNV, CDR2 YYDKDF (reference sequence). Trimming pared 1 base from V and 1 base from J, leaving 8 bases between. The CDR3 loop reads CATSRGAESYEQYF. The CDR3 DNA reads TGTGCCACCAGCAGAGGGGCCGAATCCTACGAGCAGTACTTC.

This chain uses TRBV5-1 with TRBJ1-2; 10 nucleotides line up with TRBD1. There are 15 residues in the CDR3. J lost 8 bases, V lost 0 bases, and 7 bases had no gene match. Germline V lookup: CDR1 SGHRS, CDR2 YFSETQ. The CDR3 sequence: CASSLGQGALRGYTF. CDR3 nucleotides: TGCGCCAGCAGCTTGGGACAGGGGGCGCTCAGAGGCTACACCTTC.

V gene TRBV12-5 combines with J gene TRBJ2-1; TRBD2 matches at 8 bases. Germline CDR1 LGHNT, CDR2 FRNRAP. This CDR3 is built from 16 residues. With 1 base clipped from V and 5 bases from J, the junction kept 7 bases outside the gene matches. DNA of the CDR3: TGTGCTAGTGGTTTGGGAGGCGGACTAGCTAACAATGAGCAGTTCTTC. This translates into CASGLGGGLANNEQFF.